This T cell receptor (beta chain) is drawn from a study of post-analysis software for immune sequencing data (dated by TCRdb to the mid-2010s). With respect to the entire study: Relapsing-remitting, secondary progressive and progressive-relapsing multiple sclerosis were recorded as disease courses, and subtype annotation was lacking for some patients. The patient repertoires were compared against approximately ten previously published healthy control repertoires obtained from donors aged about 6 to 28 years. A subset of samples was prepared in parallel using single-end sample barcoding, then pooled and co-amplified after Illumina adapter ligation.

The CDR3 numbers 12 residues from cysteine through phenylalanine. Just the 36-base CDR3 DNA is kept, in frame starting at base 1. V sheds 5 bases and J sheds 6 bases, leaving 8 bases between their ends. The germline V gene supplies CDR1 ENHRY and CDR2 SYGVKD. In the case of this clonotype: Its antigen is still unknown. Nothing much larger sits one base from this clone, and base qualities are not available.

Library preparation employed PCR. The sequencer listed for this sample is Illumina HiSeq 2500. To reduce PCR and sequencing biases, unique molecular identifiers were built into the TCR beta cDNA libraries. Roughly 0.5 million cDNA molecules were obtained per 1 to 10 million input T cells, so each molecule approximated one T cell. The patient libraries were prepared and sequenced using the same protocol as the earlier healthy control dataset. Samples belonging to the same batch were prepared together, multiplexed and sequenced on a shared HiSeq lane. The source study handled its data this way. Raw barcoded reads were processed with MIGEC, discarding single-read molecular identifier groups before consensus assembly and CDR3 extraction. VDJtools was used for post-analysis of the clonotype tables, with diversity normalized by down-sampling every dataset to the smallest sample size. To correct batch-related cross-sample contamination, repertoire overlap clustering matched CDR3 amino acid sequences but not nucleotide sequences. TCRdb reanalyzed the raw reads on its own, using fastp at Q25 for trimming and MiXCR for clone calling, and kept in-frame beta chains. CDR3 protein duplicates are merged, each entry listing the most common genes and DNA. TCRdb assigned the V and J calls; the authors' analysis was not used. The sample table holds under 900,000 distinct CDR3 sequences, of which approximately 53% were seen once. Roughly 4.4% of the sample lies in the top ten.

To demonstrate the VDJtools post-analysis software, TCR beta repertoires were profiled from the peripheral blood of 10 to 15 young patients with multiple sclerosis. The patients with multiple sclerosis were children and adolescents between about 6 and 17 years of age. Results the study describes overall, beyond this receptor: Roughly 5 TRBV segments, including TRBV5-6, TRBV5-1 and TRBV20-1, were significantly more frequent in patients than controls. When samples were clustered directly using the F measure, samples prepared in the same batch co-clustered strongly, which prompted a batch-effect correction. Compared with controls, multiple sclerosis patients had significantly lower normalized Chao1 diversity, a finding suggesting substantial peripheral T-cell clonal expansion. The multiple sclerosis patient group was slightly younger than the control group.

The chain links TRBV10-3 with TRBJ2-4; a tentative D match to TRBD2 spans 6 bases. The specimen sequenced was blood. The sequence was collected from a girl aged 5-17 years with multiple sclerosis. The CDR3 region: CAISSEGNIQYF. The DNA reads TGTGCCATCAGTTCGGAGGGAAACATTCAGTACTTC.